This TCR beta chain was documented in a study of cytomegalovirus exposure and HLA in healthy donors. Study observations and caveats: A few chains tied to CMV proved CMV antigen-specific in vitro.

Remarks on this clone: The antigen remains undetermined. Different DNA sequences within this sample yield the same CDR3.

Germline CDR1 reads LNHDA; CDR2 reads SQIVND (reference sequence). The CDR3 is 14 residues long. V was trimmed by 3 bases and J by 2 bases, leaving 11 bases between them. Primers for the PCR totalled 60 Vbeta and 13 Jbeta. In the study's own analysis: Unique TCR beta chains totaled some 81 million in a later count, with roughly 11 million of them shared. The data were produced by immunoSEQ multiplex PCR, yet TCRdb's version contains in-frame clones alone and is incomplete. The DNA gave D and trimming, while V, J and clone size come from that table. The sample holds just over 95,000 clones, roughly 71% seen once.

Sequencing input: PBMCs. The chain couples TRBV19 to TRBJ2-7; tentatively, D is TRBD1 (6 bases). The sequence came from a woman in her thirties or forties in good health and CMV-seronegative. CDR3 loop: CASSIGTGPYEQYF. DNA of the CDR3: TGTGCCAGTAGTATCGGTACAGGGCCCTACGAGCAGTACTTC.